Following are 15 T cell receptor beta chains from one sample sequenced in a study of OX40 agonist ivuxolimab in advanced cancers. Produced via immunoSEQ multiplex PCR; TCRdb's table is partial and in-frame only. This table has some 26,000 clones, about 81% appearing once. Specimen: CD4+ or CD8+ T cells sorted from blood, collected in a trial of the OX40 agonist ivuxolimab. These receptors originate from an adult with an advanced solid tumor such as melanoma, head and neck, liver or kidney cancer.

On this clone itself: The junction and the germline gene differ at one end; a read error may be behind it. The chain carries TRBV6-6 and TRBJ2-7; the match to TRBD1 covers 7 bases. This CDR3 has 13 residues. Germline CDR1 and CDR2: MNHNY and SVGAGI (reference sequence). CDR3 amino acids: CASGYTGAYEQYF. In DNA form, the CDR3 reads TGTGCCAGCGGTTATACAGGGGCCTACGAGCAGTACTTC.

This chain links TRBV6-6 with TRBJ2-2; the match to TRBD1 covers 7 bases. Germline CDR1 reads MNHNY; CDR2 reads SVGAGI (reference sequence). CDR3 length: 15 amino acids. V dropped 4 bases and J dropped 0; count of bases not matched to a gene: 2. CDR3 DNA sequence: TGTGCCAGCAGTTTGGGACAGACGAACACCGGGGAGCTGTTTTTT. This codes for CASSLGQTNTGELFF.

The table lists this clone with a count of one. The chain combines TRBV25-1 with TRBJ2-2; 8 bases line up with TRBD2. Germline lookup yields CDR1 MGHDK and CDR2 SYGVNS. This CDR3 region has 15 residues. The V segment lost 2 bases and the J segment 7 bases; nucleotides outside the gene matches: 6. Here the CDR3 DNA reads TGTGCCAGCAGTGAAACGGGAGGGCCTATCGGGGAGCTGTTTTTT. It yields the protein CASSETGGPIGELFF.

The rearrangement joins TRBV5-6 to TRBJ2-3, with TRBD1 matching over 9 bases. The CDR3 has 15 residues. The ends lost 5 bases at V and 6 bases at J; junction bases unmatched: 10. Germline V gives CDR1 SGHDT, CDR2 YYEEEE. The CDR3 reads CASSWTGTGSDTQYF. The CDR3 nucleotides are TGTGCCAGCAGTTGGACCGGGACAGGGTCCGATACGCAGTATTTT. The full variable domain, completed using reference TRBV5-6 and TRBJ2-3, is DAGVTQSPTHLIKTRGQQVTLRCSPKSGHDTVSWYQQALGQGPQFIFQYYEEEERQRGNFPDRFSGHQFPNYSSELNVNALLLGDSALYLCASSWTGTGSDTQYFGPGTRLTVL.

This clone was seen just once. The rearrangement uses TRBV7-2 and TRBJ2-5, with unresolved D. CDR3 length: 15 residues. Germline CDR1 is SGHTA and CDR2 is FQGNSA. The V end was cut by 5 bases, the J end by 4 bases, with 17 bases between. The CDR3 spells CASSAEVREVETQYF. CDR3 in DNA: TGTGCCAGCAGCGCCGAAGTTCGAGAAGTAGAGACCCAGTACTTC. Drawing the rest from reference TRBV7-2 and TRBJ2-5, the complete variable domain is GAGVSQSPSNKVTEKGKDVELRCDPISGHTALYWYRQSLGQGLEFLIYFQGNSAPDKSGLPSDRFSAERTGGSVSTLTIQRTQQEDSAVYLCASSAEVREVETQYFGPGTRLLVL.

The chain has TRBV9 and TRBJ2-1; TRBD1 aligns across 9 bases. This CDR3 is built from 13 residues. J gave up 7 bases and V 7 bases, and 6 bases lay outside the gene matches. The germline V gene has CDR1 SGDLS and CDR2 YYNGEE. Written as DNA, the CDR3 is TGTGCCAGCCGGGACAGGGTCGGGAATGAGCAGTTCTTC. This gives the protein CASRDRVGNEQFF.

The chain has TRBV4-2 and TRBJ1-4; D ambiguous. This CDR3 is 14 amino acids long. V lost 4 bases and J 1 base, leaving 7 bases between the germline ends. Germline values: CDR1 LGHNA, CDR2 YNFKEQ. CDR3 protein: CASSPEGTNEKLFF. CDR3 in DNA: TGTGCCAGCAGCCCGGAGGGAACTAATGAAAAACTGTTTTTT.

This chain connects TRBV19 to TRBJ2-7, with D perhaps TRBD1 (6 bases). Germline V CDR1 and CDR2: LNHDA, SQIVND (reference sequence). The ends were cut back, 5 bases at V and 2 bases at J, with 13 bases in the middle. This CDR3 is 14 amino acids long. In DNA form, the CDR3 reads TGTGCCAGTAGTTTTTGGGGGCGGCCCTACGAGCAGTACTTC. Protein sequence: CASSFWGRPYEQYF.

The chain joins TRBV28 to TRBJ2-5; the D call may be TRBD1 or TRBD2 (6 bases each). V was trimmed by 3 bases and J by 5 bases, leaving 10 bases between them. CDR1 MDHEN and CDR2 SYDVKM come from the germline V gene. The CDR3 contains 13 residues. The CDR3 DNA follows: TGTGCCAGCAGTTTGAGGGGGAGGGAGACCCAGTACTTC. Protein product: CASSLRGRETQYF.

This clone was seen only once. This sample also contains other DNA sequences that code for the same CDR3. The chain couples TRBV5-4 to TRBJ2-1; TRBD1 might be the D (6 bases). The CDR3 extends over 16 amino acids. V lost 4 bases and J lost 10, with 24 bases in between. Germline V CDR1 and CDR2: SGHNT, YYREEE (reference sequence). This CDR3 is CASSLEGVAGLQEQFF. CDR3 DNA: TGTGCCAGCAGCCTTGAGGGGGTAGCAGGACTCCAGGAGCAGTTCTTC.

The genes are TRBV7-3 and TRBJ2-1; a weak D match, TRBD2 (5 bases). With 3 bases removed from V and 3 bases from J, the gap between germline ends came to 12 bases. The CDR3 totals 15 residues. The V gene's germline CDR1 is SGHTA and CDR2 FQGTGA. This chain's CDR3 is CASSFSGQSYNEQFF. CDR3 nucleotides: TGTGCCAGCAGCTTCAGCGGCCAAAGCTACAATGAGCAGTTCTTC.

The chain carries TRBV7-6 and TRBJ2-7; tentatively, D is TRBD1 (5 bases). From germline, CDR1 is SGHVS and CDR2 FNYEAQ. This CDR3 region has 14 residues. V lost 5 bases, J lost 2 bases, and 13 bases lay in between. CDR3 sequence reads: CASSLGAETYEQYF. Here the CDR3 DNA reads TGTGCCAGCAGCCTAGGGGCAGAAACCTACGAGCAGTACTTC.

The chain carries TRBV6-1 and TRBJ2-1; 11 bases are a match to TRBD2. This CDR3 contains 14 residues. V was pared by 7 bases and J by 4 bases, with 3 bases of the junction left unmatched. CDR1 is MNHNS, CDR2 SASEGT, per germline. The CDR3 reads CASTLAGGYNEQFF. As DNA, the CDR3 is TGTGCCAGCACCCTAGCGGGGGGTTACAATGAGCAGTTCTTC.

The J gene is TRBJ2-7, the V gene TRBV28, with a weak D call TRBD1 (5 bases). Deletions cut 6 bases from V and 6 bases from J, with 24 bases between. The CDR3 runs 16 residues. The germline V gene encodes CDR1 MDHEN and CDR2 SYDVKM. The CDR3 bases are TGTGCCAGCAGGGACGGAGTAGAGTGGGGCGGCAGCGAGCAGTACTTC. It specifies CASRDGVEWGGSEQYF.

This clone was counted a single time. V is TRBV7-9 and J is TRBJ2-7, with D maybe TRBD2 (6 bases). The CDR3 runs to 16 residues. V was trimmed by 3 bases and J by 0 bases, leaving 15 bases between them. Germline V gene lookup returns CDR1 SEHNR and CDR2 FQNEAQ (reference sequence). This CDR3 reads CASSFPSSGNSYEQYF. CDR3 DNA: TGTGCCAGCAGCTTCCCAAGTAGCGGCAACTCCTACGAGCAGTACTTC.